These T cell receptor beta chains were read from a single sample in a study of T cells after yellow fever vaccination. TCRdb called the 5' RACE reads again in MiXCR, with one record for every CDR3 protein. This table has 110,000 to 150,000 distinct CDR3 sequences, approximately 6.6% appearing once. The sample in question was CD4+ T cells sorted from PBMCs, obtained 10 days after the yellow fever booster vaccination. These receptors originate from a man between 25 and 39 years old who received the YFV17D yellow fever vaccine. CDR3s include the opening cysteine and the closing phenylalanine or tryptophan.

J gene,CDR3 length,V gene,CDR3 protein
TRBJ1-3,12,TRBV12-3/TRBV12-4,CASSHAGNTIYF
TRBJ2-3,16,TRBV27,CASSRPGESSTDTQYF
TRBJ2-7,16,TRBV6-5,CASSYRWGLASYEQYF
TRBJ2-4,17,TRBV5-6,CASRQGPWADRENIQYF
TRBJ2-1,15,TRBV6-2/TRBV6-3,CASSPSLAGANEQFF
TRBJ2-7,14,TRBV20-1,CSAREPRGRYEQYF
TRBJ2-1,15,TRBV24-1,CATSAPGPGYNEQFF
TRBJ2-3,15,TRBV4-3,CASSQEGGRTDTQYF
TRBJ2-3,14,TRBV6-2/TRBV6-3,CASSFRISTDTQYF
TRBJ2-7,12,TRBV5-1,CASSRTAHEQYF
TRBJ2-7,12,TRBV12-3/TRBV12-4,CASSEGDYEQYF
TRBJ2-2,15,TRBV5-1,CASLAGLANTGELFF
TRBJ2-3,14,TRBV7-2,CASSHGQGRDTQYF
TRBJ1-6,14,TRBV11-2,CASSLTPGGSPLHF
TRBJ2-5,15,TRBV4-2,CASSQGAGVVETQYF
TRBJ2-7,14,TRBV12-3/TRBV12-4,CASSAGTGTYEQYF
TRBJ2-3,16,TRBV7-8,CASSYLYGRGVNTQYF
TRBJ2-3,13,TRBV2,CASSLKFADTQYF
TRBJ2-1,19,TRBV7-6,CASSTPTPAGTGNYNEQFF
TRBJ1-2,15,TRBV20-1,CSARDSQGNDYGYTF
TRBJ1-5,13,TRBV7-9,CASSSYTDQPQHF
TRBJ2-1,15,TRBV6-5,CASRTQGAYYNEQFF
TRBJ1-1,16,TRBV7-8,CASSLGSGLVNTEAFF
TRBJ1-6,16,TRBV7-2,CASSLRDSFYNSPLHF
TRBJ2-2,15,TRBV5-1,CASSLTSRNTGELFF
TRBJ2-5,13,TRBV4-2,CASSQDGGETQYF
TRBJ2-1,11,TRBV11-2,CASSLRLVQFF
TRBJ2-1,15,TRBV6-2/TRBV6-3,CASSYSGGPGNEQFF
TRBJ2-5,14,TRBV7-2,CASSLVREKGTQYF
TRBJ2-5,13,TRBV12-3/TRBV12-4,CASSLGLQETQYF
TRBJ1-5,17,TRBV3-1,CASSLGLQGRSNQPQHF
TRBJ2-5,13,TRBV15,CATSSQYQETQYF
TRBJ2-7,18,TRBV4-3,CASSQRTSGNRGSYEQYF
TRBJ1-2,15,TRBV3-1,CASSQDGGGRYGYTF
TRBJ2-1,16,TRBV24-1,CATSAYSGSQYNEQFF
TRBJ1-1,14,TRBV6-1,CASSEPAPNTEAFF
TRBJ2-1,16,TRBV3-1,CASSQEQGLSYNEQFF
TRBJ2-5,14,TRBV12-3/TRBV12-4,CASSPGRMGETQYF
TRBJ1-1,13,TRBV7-2,CASSLARNTEAFF
TRBJ1-3,16,TRBV5-6,CASSLVGGQGENTIYF
TRBJ2-3,12,TRBV29-1,CSVGGATDTQYF
TRBJ2-7,12,TRBV28,CALRDRNYEQYF
TRBJ1-3,16,TRBV12-3/TRBV12-4,CASSLAGTVSGNTIYF
TRBJ2-2,13,TRBV12-3/TRBV12-4,CASSSINPGELFF
TRBJ2-1,13,TRBV18,CASSPSTSLGQFF
TRBJ2-1,15,TRBV5-5,CARGLGLYSYNEQFF
TRBJ2-1,13,TRBV25-1,CASSEYMDNEQFF
TRBJ1-5,15,TRBV6-2/TRBV6-3,CATTGLGWENQPQHF
TRBJ2-1,16,TRBV5-6,CASSLAPSGVYNGQFF
TRBJ2-7,17,TRBV6-5,CASSYGTSGSRSYEQYF
TRBJ1-5,15,TRBV6-1,CASSESRGQDQPQHF
TRBJ2-5,14,TRBV7-9,CASSQTGTESTQYF
TRBJ2-7,16,TRBV7-2,CASSFSSGRGGYEQYF